These 23 T cell receptor beta chains came from one sample sequenced in a study of CD8+ T cells in alopecia areata. Extracted RNA was reverse transcribed into cDNA, the sequencing template. Clones were sequenced by immunoSEQ multiplex PCR, and TCRdb holds only the in-frame ones, with some missing. The sample consists of about 130,000 clones, 49% of them appearing once. The specimen comprised CD8+ T cells sorted from blood, sampled at week 0. These receptors were obtained from a human donor with alopecia areata.

This chain links TRBV9 with TRBJ1-1; no clear D. The germline V gene has CDR1 SGDLS and CDR2 YYNGEE. The CDR3 has 13 amino acids. Between the trimmed V and J ends, which lost 3 bases and 6 bases, there was a span of 12 bases. This CDR3 reads CASSAENSAEAFF. The CDR3 DNA follows: TGTGCCAGCAGCGCCGAAAACAGTGCTGAAGCTTTCTTT.

The rearrangement uses TRBV29-1 and TRBJ2-4, with D perhaps matching TRBD1 or TRBD2 (5 bases each). CDR3 length: 11 residues. Germline CDR1 is SQVTM and CDR2 is ANQGSEA. The V end was cut by 5 bases, the J end by 5 bases, with 7 bases between. CDR3 protein: CSVRGENIQYF. CDR3 bases: TGCAGCGTTCGAGGGGAAAACATTCAGTACTTC.

The table lists this clone with a few counts. This sequence is one base from a far larger clone and is likely a read error. The J gene is TRBJ2-7, the V gene TRBV11-2; D gene uncertain. The CDR3 length is 11 residues. With 5 bases removed from V and 1 base from J, the gap between germline ends came to 3 bases. CDR1 and CDR2 from the germline V gene are SGHAT and FQNNGV. CDR3: CASSHSYEQYF. The CDR3 coding sequence is TGTGCCAGCAGCCATTCCTACGAGCAGTACTTC.

This chain joins TRBV6-5 and TRBJ2-5; D is perhaps TRBD1 (6 bases). Germline CDR1 reads MNHEY; CDR2 reads SVGAGI. The CDR3 extends over 12 amino acids. Trimming cost V 6 bases and J 4 bases, with 9 bases left between them. CDR3 sequence (DNA): TGTGCCAGCAGGACAGGTCGAGAGACCCAGTACTTC. Protein sequence: CASRTGRETQYF.

The genes are TRBV6-5 and TRBJ2-1; 7 nucleotides align to TRBD2. Per germline, CDR1 MNHEY and CDR2 SVGAGI. V dropped 6 bases and J dropped 7; count of bases not matched to a gene: 6. CDR3 length equals 13 residues. Here the CDR3 reads CASSLGRTNEQFF. The CDR3 region has the DNA TGTGCCAGCAGCCTCGGGAGGACTAATGAGCAGTTCTTC.

The chain recombines TRBV15 with TRBJ1-4; D is uncertain. The V end was cut by 9 bases, the J end by 0 bases, with 8 bases between. CDR1 and CDR2 from the germline V gene are LNHNV and YYDKDF (reference sequence). This CDR3 has 13 amino acids. The CDR3 here is CATGFATNEKLFF. CDR3 coding DNA: TGTGCCACGGGGTTTGCAACTAATGAAAAACTGTTTTTT.

By sample share, this clone is medium-sized. The V gene is TRBV19, the J gene TRBJ1-4; D might be TRBD1 (5 bases). The germline V gene encodes CDR1 LNHDA and CDR2 SQIVND (reference sequence). The CDR3 consists of 15 residues. Trimming removed 6 bases from V and 8 bases from J, with 19 bases in between. CDR3 bases: TGTGCCAGTAGCCCAATGGACGGACACCGGGAAAAACTGTTTTTT. This translates into CASSPMDGHREKLFF.

The chain couples TRBV29-1 to TRBJ1-2; 7 nucleotides line up with TRBD1. Germline V gene data show CDR1 as SQVTM and CDR2 as ANQGSEA. CDR3 length: 14 amino acids. V shed 3 bases and J 9 bases; nucleotides not matched to a gene: 13. Written as DNA, the CDR3 is TGCAGCGTTGACCGGGACAGTCTCTATGGTAGCTACACCTTC. Amino acid sequence: CSVDRDSLYGSYTF.

V and J are TRBV27 and TRBJ2-1, with 7 nucleotides matching TRBD2. The CDR3 consists of 14 residues. The germline CDR1 and CDR2 sequences are MNHEY and SMNVEV (reference sequence). The trim removed 8 bases at V and 4 bases at J, leaving 8 bases unmatched. The CDR3 loop reads CASGVGGDYNEQFF. The CDR3 region has the DNA TGTGCCAGCGGTGTGGGGGGGGATTACAATGAGCAGTTCTTC.

The chain employs TRBV10-3 and TRBJ1-1; TRBD1 agrees at 10 bases. V shed 0 bases, J shed 6 bases, and the junction held 1 base outside the gene matches. Germline V lookup: CDR1 ENHRY, CDR2 SYGVKD. This CDR3 has 14 amino acids. This chain's CDR3 is CAISESGTGAEAFF. DNA for the CDR3: TGTGCCATCAGTGAGTCCGGGACAGGGGCTGAAGCTTTCTTT.

This chain connects TRBV2 to TRBJ2-7; D might be TRBD2 (5 bases). Germline V gene sequence: CDR1 SNHLY, CDR2 FYNNEI. The length of the CDR3 is 11 residues. Trimming pared 3 bases from V and 7 bases from J, leaving 7 bases between. The CDR3 DNA sequence: TGTGCCAGCAGTGATCCGGGGGAGCAGTACTTC. This encodes CASSDPGEQYF.

The rearrangement uses TRBV9 and TRBJ2-7; either TRBD1 or TRBD2 may fit D (6 bases each). The CDR3 totals 15 residues. Trimming removed 3 bases from V and 0 bases from J, with 13 bases in between. Germline V lookup: CDR1 SGDLS, CDR2 YYNGEE. The CDR3: CASSEGDSNSYEQYF. The CDR3, as DNA: TGTGCCAGCAGCGAGGGGGACTCGAACTCCTACGAGCAGTACTTC.

This clone rates as medium-sized. CDR3 protein: CAISPQSSYNSPLHF. The CDR3, as DNA: TGTGCCATCAGCCCACAGAGCTCCTATAATTCACCCCTCCACTTT. The J gene is TRBJ1-6, the V gene TRBV10-3; D uncertain. The CDR3 length is 15 residues. V was trimmed by 6 bases and J by 0 bases, leaving 9 bases between them. The germline V gene encodes CDR1 ENHRY and CDR2 SYGVKD.

The rearrangement uses TRBV5-4 and TRBJ2-7; D uncertain. V was pared by 0 bases and J by 6 bases, with 4 bases between. CDR1 SGHNT and CDR2 YYREEE come from the germline V gene (reference sequence). This CDR3 contains 11 residues. The CDR3 loop is CASSLGGEQYF. The CDR3 bases are TGTGCCAGCAGCTTGGGGGGCGAGCAGTACTTC.

In this sample, this clone turned up a few times. Mismatch with germline at one junction end may stem from a read error. The genes are TRBV13 and TRBJ2-4; D gene uncertain. The length of the CDR3 is 11 residues. Germline V lookup: CDR1 PRHDT, CDR2 FYEKMQ (reference sequence). CDR3 residues: CASSLGSDYHF. The CDR3 nucleotides are TGTGCCAGCAGCTTAGGGTCAGATTATCACTTC.

This clone was found once. The chain employs TRBV4-3 and TRBJ1-2; D is unresolved. Germline CDR1 LGHNA, CDR2 YSLEER. CDR3 length equals 13 residues. Between the trimmed V and J ends, which lost 0 bases and 6 bases, there was a span of 8 bases. The CDR3 nucleotides read TGCGCCAGCAGCCAAGACAGGAGCCATGGCTACACCTTC. It yields the protein CASSQDRSHGYTF.

This clone was observed a few times. This sequence joins TRBV29-1 and TRBJ2-4, with 12 bases aligning to TRBD2. Losses at the gene ends were 0 bases for V and 0 bases for J; bases not matched to a gene: 6. Per the germline V gene, CDR1 is SQVTM and CDR2 is ANQGSEA. This CDR3 is 18 amino acids long. The CDR3 DNA reads as TGCAGCGTTGAAGAAGGTCTAGCGGGGGGGCAAGCCAAAAACATTCAGTACTTC. Its translation: CSVEEGLAGGQAKNIQYF.

The chain is built from TRBV5-6 and TRBJ1-6; the D is unclear. The V gene lost 0 bases and the J gene lost 7 bases, with 5 bases spanning the gap. Per germline, CDR1 SGHDT and CDR2 YYEEEE. There are 13 residues in the CDR3. CDR3 in DNA: TGTGCCAGCAGCTTGGATGGAAATTCACCCCTCCACTTT. Protein: CASSLDGNSPLHF.

The V call is TRBV4-3, the J call TRBJ2-5; no firm D call. Germline assignment: CDR1 LGHNA and CDR2 YSLEER. This CDR3 is built from 14 residues. V lost 2 bases and J 5 bases, leaving 12 bases between the germline ends. CDR3 coding DNA: TGCGCCAGCAGCCAAACGGGCCTTGTGGAGACCCAGTACTTC. Translation: CASSQTGLVETQYF.

V is TRBV7-9 and J is TRBJ2-7; D remains ambiguous. Germline V CDR1 and CDR2: SEHNR, FQNEAQ (reference sequence). The germline V and J ends were trimmed by 4 bases and 2 bases, with 12 bases remaining between them. The CDR3 length is 14 residues. CDR3 in DNA: TGTGCCAGCAGCTCGTTAGGTCTCACCTACGAGCAGTACTTC. As protein: CASSSLGLTYEQYF.

The J gene is TRBJ1-4, the V gene TRBV4-1; D gene ambiguous. CDR1 MGHRA and CDR2 YSYEKL come from the germline V gene. Between the trimmed V and J ends, which lost 5 bases and 2 bases, there was a span of 6 bases. The CDR3 spans 13 residues. CDR3 DNA: TGCGCCAGCAGCGCTTGGACTAATGAAAAACTGTTTTTT. This gives the protein CASSAWTNEKLFF.

This chain connects TRBV29-1 to TRBJ2-1, with 11 positions matching TRBD2. In germline, CDR1 is SQVTM, CDR2 ANQGSEA. After removal of 0 bases from V and 0 bases from J, the junction contained 10 bases not matched to a gene. The CDR3 contains 19 residues. The CDR3 loop is CSVEEDLTSGGPSYNEQFF. The CDR3 DNA is TGCAGCGTTGAAGAAGATTTAACTAGCGGGGGCCCCTCCTACAATGAGCAGTTCTTC.

The genes are TRBV4-1 and TRBJ2-2, with 7 bases matching TRBD1. Germline assignment: CDR1 MGHRA and CDR2 YSYEKL. V lost 5 bases, J lost 7 bases, and 7 bases stayed unmatched. This CDR3 is built from 14 residues. CDR3 residues: CASSGRQGSGELFF. DNA for the CDR3: TGCGCCAGCAGCGGCCGACAGGGAAGCGGGGAGCTGTTTTTT.